The source of this TCR beta chain is a study of T cell responses to AZD1222 COVID-19 vaccine. This clone has a count of ten or more. Its antigen remains unknown. The CDR3 totals 14 residues. Germline V lookup: CDR1 GTSNPN, CDR2 SVGIG (reference sequence). Trimming stripped 2 bases from V and 4 bases from J, with 14 bases between. Profiling relied on immunoSEQ multiplex PCR, and the TCRdb table lists in-frame clones only, not all of them. The profile shows under 95,000 clones, 70% to 90% of them singletons. Findings and caveats of the study: It should be noted that donors were predominantly white British and more often female, and clonal diversity was possibly underestimated.

J is TRBJ2-5 and V is TRBV30; D uncertain. The input for sequencing was peripheral blood, taken 28 days after the second AZD1222 dose. The clonotype was recovered from an adult who received the AZD1222 COVID-19 vaccine. The CDR3 loop reads CAWSSLSWGETQYF. CDR3 bases: TGTGCCTGGAGTAGTTTGAGTTGGGGAGAGACCCAGTACTTC.